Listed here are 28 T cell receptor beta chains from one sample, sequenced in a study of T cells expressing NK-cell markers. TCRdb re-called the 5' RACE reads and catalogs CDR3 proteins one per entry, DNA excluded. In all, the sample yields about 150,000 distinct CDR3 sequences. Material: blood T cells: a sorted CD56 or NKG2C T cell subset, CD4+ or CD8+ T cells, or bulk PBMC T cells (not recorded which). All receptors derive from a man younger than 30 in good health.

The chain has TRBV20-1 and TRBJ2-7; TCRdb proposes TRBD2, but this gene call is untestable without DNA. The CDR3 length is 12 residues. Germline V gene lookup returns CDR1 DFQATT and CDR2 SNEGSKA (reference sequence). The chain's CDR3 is CSASSGSGEQYF.

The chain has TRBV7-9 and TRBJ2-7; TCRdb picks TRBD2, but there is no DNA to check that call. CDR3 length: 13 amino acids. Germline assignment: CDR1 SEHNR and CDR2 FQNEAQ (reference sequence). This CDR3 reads CASSLMVAGEQYF.

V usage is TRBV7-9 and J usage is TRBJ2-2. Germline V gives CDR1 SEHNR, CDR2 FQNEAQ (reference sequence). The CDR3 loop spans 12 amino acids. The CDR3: CAIIGNTGELFF.

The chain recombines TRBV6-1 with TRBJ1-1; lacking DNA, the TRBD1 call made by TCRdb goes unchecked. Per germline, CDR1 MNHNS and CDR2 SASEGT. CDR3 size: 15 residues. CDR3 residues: CASSANRGMDTEAFF.

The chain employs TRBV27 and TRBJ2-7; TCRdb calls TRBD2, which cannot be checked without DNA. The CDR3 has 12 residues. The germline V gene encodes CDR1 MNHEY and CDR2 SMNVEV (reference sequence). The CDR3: CASSLLSREQYF.

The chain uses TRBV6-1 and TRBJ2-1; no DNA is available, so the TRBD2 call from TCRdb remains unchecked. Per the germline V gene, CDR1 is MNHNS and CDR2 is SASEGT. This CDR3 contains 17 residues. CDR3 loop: CASSEDSGDLRYNEQFF.

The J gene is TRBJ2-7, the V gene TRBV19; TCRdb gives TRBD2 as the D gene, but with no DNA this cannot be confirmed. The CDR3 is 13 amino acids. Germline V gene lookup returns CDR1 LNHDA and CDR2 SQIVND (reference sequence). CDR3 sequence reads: CASSQSGSTEQYF.

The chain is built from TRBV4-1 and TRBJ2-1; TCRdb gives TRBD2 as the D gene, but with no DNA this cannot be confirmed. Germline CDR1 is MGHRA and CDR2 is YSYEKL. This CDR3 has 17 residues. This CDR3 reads CASSQGSLRSGRELQFF.

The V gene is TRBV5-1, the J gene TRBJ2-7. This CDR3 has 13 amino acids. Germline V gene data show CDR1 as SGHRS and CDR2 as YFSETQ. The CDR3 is CASRWTGGHEQYF.

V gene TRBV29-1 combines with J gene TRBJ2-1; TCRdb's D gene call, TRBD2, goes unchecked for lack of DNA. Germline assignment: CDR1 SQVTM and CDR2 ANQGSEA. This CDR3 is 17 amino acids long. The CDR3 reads CSSGLAGGPISYNEQFF.

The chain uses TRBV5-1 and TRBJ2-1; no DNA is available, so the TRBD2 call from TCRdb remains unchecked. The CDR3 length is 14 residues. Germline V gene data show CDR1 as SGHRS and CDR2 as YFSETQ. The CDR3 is CASSGPGLQGEQFF.

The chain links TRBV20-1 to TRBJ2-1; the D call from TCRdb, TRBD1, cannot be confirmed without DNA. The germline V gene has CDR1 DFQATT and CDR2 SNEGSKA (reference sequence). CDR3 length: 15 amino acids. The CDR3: CSARGTGESYNEQFF.

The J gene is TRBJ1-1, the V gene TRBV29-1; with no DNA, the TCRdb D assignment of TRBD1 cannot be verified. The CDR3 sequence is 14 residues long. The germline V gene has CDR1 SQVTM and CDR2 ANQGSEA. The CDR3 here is CSVEDPRGVTEAFF.

The CDR3 sequence is CASSLWPSGPGWNEQFF. The chain joins TRBV12-3 or TRBV12-4 to TRBJ2-1; as DNA is missing, the TRBD2 call by TCRdb cannot be tested. This CDR3 contains 17 residues.

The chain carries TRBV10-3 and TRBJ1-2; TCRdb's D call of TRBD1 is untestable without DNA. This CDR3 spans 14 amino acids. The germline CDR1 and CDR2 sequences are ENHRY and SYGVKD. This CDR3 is CAITEGEGADGYTF.

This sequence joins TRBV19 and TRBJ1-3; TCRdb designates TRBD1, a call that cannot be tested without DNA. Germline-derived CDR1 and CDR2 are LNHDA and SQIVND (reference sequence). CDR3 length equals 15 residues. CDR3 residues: CASEGIRDGGNTIYF.

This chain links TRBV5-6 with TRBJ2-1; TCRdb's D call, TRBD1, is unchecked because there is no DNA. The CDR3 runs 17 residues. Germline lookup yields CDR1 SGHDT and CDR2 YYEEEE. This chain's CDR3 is CASSLGGVTGGYNEQFF.

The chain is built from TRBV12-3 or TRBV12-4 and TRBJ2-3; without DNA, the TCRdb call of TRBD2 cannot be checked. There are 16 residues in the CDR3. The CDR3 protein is CASSLTGWAAGDTQYF.

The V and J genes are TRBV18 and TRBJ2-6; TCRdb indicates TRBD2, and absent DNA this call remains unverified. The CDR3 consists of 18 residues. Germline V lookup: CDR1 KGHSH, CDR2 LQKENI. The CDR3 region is CASSRGTPINSGANVLTF.

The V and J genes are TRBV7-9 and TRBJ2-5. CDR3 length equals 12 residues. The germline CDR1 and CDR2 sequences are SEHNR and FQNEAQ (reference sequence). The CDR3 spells CASSRTQETQYF. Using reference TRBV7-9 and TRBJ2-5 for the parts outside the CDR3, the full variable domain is DTGVSQNPRHKITKRGQNVTFRCDPISEHNRLYWYRQTLGQGPEFLTYFQNEAQLEKSRLLSDRFSAERPKGSFSTLEIQRTEQGDSAMYLCASSRTQETQYFGPGTRLLVL.

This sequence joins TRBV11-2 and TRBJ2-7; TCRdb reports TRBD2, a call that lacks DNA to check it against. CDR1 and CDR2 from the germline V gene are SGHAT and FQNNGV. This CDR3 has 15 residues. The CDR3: CASSLDPAGNYEQYF.

CDR3 protein: CAISEDREEAFF. The gene calls are TRBV10-3 and TRBJ1-1; absent DNA, TCRdb's TRBD1 call cannot be checked. CDR1 is ENHRY and CDR2 is SYGVKD in the germline V gene. The CDR3 extends over 12 amino acids.

Here the CDR3 reads CAISDSGVETQYF. The J gene is TRBJ2-5, the V gene TRBV10-3; there is no DNA to check the TCRdb D call of TRBD1. Germline CDR1 ENHRY, CDR2 SYGVKD. The length of the CDR3 is 13 residues.

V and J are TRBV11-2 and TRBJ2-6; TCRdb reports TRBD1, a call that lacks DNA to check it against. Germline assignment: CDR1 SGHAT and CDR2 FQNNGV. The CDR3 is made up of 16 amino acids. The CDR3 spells CASSLDRQAGANVLTF.

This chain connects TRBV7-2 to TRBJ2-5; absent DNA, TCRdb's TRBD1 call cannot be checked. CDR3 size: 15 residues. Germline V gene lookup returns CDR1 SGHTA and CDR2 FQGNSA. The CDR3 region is CASSPTLGQRETQYF. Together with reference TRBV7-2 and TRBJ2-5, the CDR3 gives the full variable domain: GAGVSQSPSNKVTEKGKDVELRCDPISGHTALYWYRQSLGQGLEFLIYFQGNSAPDKSGLPSDRFSAERTGGSVSTLTIQRTQQEDSAVYLCASSPTLGQRETQYFGPGTRLLVL.

CDR3: CASSYAARGQPQHF. The gene calls are TRBV6-5 and TRBJ1-5. Germline-derived CDR1 and CDR2 are MNHEY and SVGAGI. The CDR3 spans 14 residues.

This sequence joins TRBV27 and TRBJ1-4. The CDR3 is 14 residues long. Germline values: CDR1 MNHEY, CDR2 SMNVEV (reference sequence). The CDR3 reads CASRDWTSPEKLFF.

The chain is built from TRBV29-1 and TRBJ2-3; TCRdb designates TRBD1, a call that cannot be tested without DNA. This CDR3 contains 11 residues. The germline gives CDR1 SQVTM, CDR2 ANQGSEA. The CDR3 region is CSVTGTDTQYF.